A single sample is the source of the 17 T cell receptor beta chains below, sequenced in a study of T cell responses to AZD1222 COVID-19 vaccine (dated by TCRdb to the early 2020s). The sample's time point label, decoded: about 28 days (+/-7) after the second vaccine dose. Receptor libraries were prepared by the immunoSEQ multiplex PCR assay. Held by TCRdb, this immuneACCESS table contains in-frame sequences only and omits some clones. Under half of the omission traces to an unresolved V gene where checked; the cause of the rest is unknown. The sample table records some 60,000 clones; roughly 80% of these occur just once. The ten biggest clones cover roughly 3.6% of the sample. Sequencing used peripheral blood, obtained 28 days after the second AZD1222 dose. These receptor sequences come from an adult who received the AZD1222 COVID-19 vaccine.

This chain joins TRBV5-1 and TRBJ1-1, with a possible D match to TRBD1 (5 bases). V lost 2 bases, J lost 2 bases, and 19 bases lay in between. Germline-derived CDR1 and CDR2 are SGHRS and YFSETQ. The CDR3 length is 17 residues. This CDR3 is CASSFSAGRFRNTEAFF. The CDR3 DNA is TGCGCCAGCAGCTTCTCGGCAGGGCGGTTTAGAAACACTGAAGCTTTCTTT.

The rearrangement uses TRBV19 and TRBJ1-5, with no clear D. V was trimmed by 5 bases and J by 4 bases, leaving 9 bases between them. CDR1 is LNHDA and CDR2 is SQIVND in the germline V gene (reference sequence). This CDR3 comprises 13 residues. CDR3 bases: TGTGCCAGTAGTGGTGCCGCGAATCAGCCCCAGCATTTT. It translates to CASSGAANQPQHF.

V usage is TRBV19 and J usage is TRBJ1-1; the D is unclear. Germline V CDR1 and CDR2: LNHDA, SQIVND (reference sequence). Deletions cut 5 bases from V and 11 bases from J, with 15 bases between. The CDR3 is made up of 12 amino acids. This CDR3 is CASSQQATNAFF. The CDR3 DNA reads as TGTGCCAGTAGTCAGCAGGCGACTAATGCTTTCTTT.

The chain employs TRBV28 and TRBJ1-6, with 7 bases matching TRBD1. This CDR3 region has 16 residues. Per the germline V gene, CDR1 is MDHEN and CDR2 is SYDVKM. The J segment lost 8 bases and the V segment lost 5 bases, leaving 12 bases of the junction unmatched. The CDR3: CASSASIGGGYSPLHF. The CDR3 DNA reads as TGTGCCAGCAGTGCCTCCATAGGAGGGGGCTATTCACCCCTCCACTTT.

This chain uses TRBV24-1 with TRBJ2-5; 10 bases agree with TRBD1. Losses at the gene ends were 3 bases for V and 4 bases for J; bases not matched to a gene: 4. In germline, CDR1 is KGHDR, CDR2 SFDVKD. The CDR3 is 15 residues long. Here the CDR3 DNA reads TGTGCCACCAGTGATGCCGGGACAGGGGTAGAGACCCAGTACTTC. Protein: CATSDAGTGVETQYF.

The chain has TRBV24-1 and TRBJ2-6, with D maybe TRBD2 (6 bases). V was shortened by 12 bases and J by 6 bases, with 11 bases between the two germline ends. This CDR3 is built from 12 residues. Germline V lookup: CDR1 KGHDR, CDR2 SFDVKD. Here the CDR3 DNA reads TGTGCCGCCGGAGGGCAGGCCAACGTCCTGACTTTC. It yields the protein CAAGGQANVLTF.

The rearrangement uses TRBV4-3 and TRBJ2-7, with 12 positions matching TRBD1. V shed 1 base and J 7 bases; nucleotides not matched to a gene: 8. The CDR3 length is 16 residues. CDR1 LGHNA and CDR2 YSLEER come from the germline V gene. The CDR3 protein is CASSQVKGTGGWEQYF. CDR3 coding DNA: TGCGCCAGCAGCCAAGTCAAAGGGACAGGGGGCTGGGAGCAGTACTTC.

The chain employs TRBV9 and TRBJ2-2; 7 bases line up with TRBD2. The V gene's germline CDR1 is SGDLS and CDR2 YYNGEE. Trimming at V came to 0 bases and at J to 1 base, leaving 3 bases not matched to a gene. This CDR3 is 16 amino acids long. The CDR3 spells CASSVGLAVNTGELFF. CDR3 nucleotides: TGTGCCAGCAGCGTAGGTCTAGCGGTGAACACCGGGGAGCTGTTTTTT.

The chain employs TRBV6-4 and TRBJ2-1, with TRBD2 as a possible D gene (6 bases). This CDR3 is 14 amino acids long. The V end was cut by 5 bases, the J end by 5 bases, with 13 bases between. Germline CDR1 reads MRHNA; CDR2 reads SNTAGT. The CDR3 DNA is TGTGCCAGCAGTATGGACTACTTTAACAATGAGCAGTTCTTC. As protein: CASSMDYFNNEQFF.

The DNA of the CDR3 is TGTGCCAGTAGTATAGCCTACGGGACACCGAACACTGAAGCTTTCTTT. Protein sequence: CASSIAYGTPNTEAFF. The V gene is TRBV19, the J gene TRBJ1-1; a possible D gene is TRBD1 (6 bases). The V and J ends lost 1 base and 1 base respectively, with 13 bases between them. The CDR3 is made up of 16 amino acids. From germline, CDR1 is LNHDA and CDR2 SQIVND (reference sequence).

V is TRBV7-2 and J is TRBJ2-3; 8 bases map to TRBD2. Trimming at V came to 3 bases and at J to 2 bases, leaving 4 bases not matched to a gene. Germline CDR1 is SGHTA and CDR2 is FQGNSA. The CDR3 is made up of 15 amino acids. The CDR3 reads CASSFGGGNTDTQYF. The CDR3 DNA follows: TGTGCCAGCAGCTTCGGGGGGGGGAACACAGATACGCAGTATTTT. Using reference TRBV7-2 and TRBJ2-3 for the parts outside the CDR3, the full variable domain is GAGVSQSPSNKVTEKGKDVELRCDPISGHTALYWYRQSLGQGLEFLIYFQGNSAPDKSGLPSDRFSAERTGGSVSTLTIQRTQQEDSAVYLCASSFGGGNTDTQYFGPGTRLTVL.

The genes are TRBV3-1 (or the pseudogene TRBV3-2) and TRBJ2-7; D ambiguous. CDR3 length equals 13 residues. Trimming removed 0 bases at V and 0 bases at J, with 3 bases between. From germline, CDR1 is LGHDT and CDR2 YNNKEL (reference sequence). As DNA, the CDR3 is TGTGCCAGCAGCCAAGACAGCTCCTACGAGCAGTACTTC. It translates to CASSQDSSYEQYF.

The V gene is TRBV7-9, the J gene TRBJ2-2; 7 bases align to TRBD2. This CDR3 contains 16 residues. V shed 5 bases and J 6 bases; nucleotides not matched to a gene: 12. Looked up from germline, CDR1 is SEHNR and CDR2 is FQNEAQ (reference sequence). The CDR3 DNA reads TGTGCCAGCAGCGTCTTATCGGGTAGCGGGCCCGGGGAGCTGTTTTTT. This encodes CASSVLSGSGPGELFF.

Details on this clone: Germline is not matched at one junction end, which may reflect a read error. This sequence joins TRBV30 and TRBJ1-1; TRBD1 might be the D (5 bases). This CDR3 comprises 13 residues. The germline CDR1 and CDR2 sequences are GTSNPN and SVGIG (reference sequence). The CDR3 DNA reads TGTGCCTGGAGTCCAGGGTTTCGCGCTGACGCTTTCTTT. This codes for CAWSPGFRADAFF.

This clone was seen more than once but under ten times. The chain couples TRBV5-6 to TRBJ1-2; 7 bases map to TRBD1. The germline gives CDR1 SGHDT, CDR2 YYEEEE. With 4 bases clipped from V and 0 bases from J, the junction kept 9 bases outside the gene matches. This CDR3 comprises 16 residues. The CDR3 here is CASSLGQARANYGYTF. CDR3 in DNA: TGTGCCAGCAGCCTAGGACAGGCCCGAGCTAACTATGGCTACACCTTC.

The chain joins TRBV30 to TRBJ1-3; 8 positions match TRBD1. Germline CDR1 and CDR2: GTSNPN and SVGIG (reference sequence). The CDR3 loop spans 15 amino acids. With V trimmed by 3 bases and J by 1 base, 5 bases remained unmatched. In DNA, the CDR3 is TGTGCCTGGAGCCACAACAGGGGGTCTGGAAACACCATATATTTT. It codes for CAWSHNRGSGNTIYF.

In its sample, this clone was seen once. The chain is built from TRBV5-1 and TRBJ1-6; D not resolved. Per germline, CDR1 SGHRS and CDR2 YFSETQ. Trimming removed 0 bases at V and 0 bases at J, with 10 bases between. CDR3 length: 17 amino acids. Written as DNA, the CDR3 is TGCGCCAGCAGCTTGGATGACGGAAGCTCCTATAATTCACCCCTCCACTTT. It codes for CASSLDDGSSYNSPLHF.